Listed below are T cell receptor beta chains from one sample, sequenced in a study of OX40 agonist ivuxolimab in advanced cancers. Profiling relied on immunoSEQ multiplex PCR, and the TCRdb table lists in-frame clones only, not all of them. The table lists over 70,000 clones, 75% to 90% of them singletons, with about 0.2% in the top ten. The sequences come from CD4+ or CD8+ T cells sorted from blood, collected in a trial of the OX40 agonist ivuxolimab. The receptor source for this set is an adult with an advanced solid tumor such as melanoma, head and neck, liver or kidney cancer. The CDR3 runs from the conserved cysteine through the conserved F or W. Each record gives: V gene, D gene, J gene, clone size, CDR3 DNA, CDR3 protein. A D gene is named only where the DNA matches it firmly. The size field is filled for only some rows; it gives once, few, many or a size class.

TRBV6-6	-	TRBJ2-2	once	TGTGCCAGCAGGTTGCGGGAGAACACCGGGGAGCTGTTTTTT	CASRLRENTGELFF
TRBV5-1	-	TRBJ1-4	-	TGCGCCAGCAGCTTGGCCGGGACTTCTAATGAAAAACTGTTTTTT	CASSLAGTSNEKLFF
TRBV30	-	TRBJ1-2	few	TGTGCCTGGAGTGTACTAGGCCTCAACCAGTATGGCTACACCTTC	CAWSVLGLNQYGYTF
TRBV19	TRBD1	TRBJ2-1	once	TGTGCCAGTAATCGTGGACAGGGGCGGTACAATGAGCAGTTCTTC	CASNRGQGRYNEQFF
TRBV7-2	-	TRBJ2-5	-	TGTGCCAGCAATACCGCGGTAGAGACCCAGTACTTC	CASNTAVETQYF
TRBV5-1	TRBD1	TRBJ1-1	-	TGCGCCAGCAGCGCTACAGGGGGCGCGGGTACTGAAGCTTTCTTT	CASSATGGAGTEAFF
TRBV7-2	-	TRBJ1-6	few	TGTGCCACCGGGAGCTCCTATAATTCACCCCTCCACTTT	CATGSSYNSPLHF
TRBV7-9	TRBD1	TRBJ1-5	-	TGTGCCAGCAGCTCGACCCGGGACAGGGTGGTTCAGCCCCAGCATTTT	CASSSTRDRVVQPQHF
TRBV14	-	TRBJ2-2	-	TGTGCCAGCAGCGCCAGAGTTGGCGGGACCGGGGAGCTGTTTTTT	CASSARVGGTGELFF
TRBV7-2	TRBD2	TRBJ2-4	-	TGTGCCAGCAGCTTAGGGCGCCTAGCGGGTAACATTCAGTACTTC	CASSLGRLAGNIQYF
TRBV19	TRBD2	TRBJ2-1	-	TGTGCCAGTAGAGCGGTGCGAGGAGCGGGGGGAATCTCCTACAATGAGCAGTTCTTC	CASRAVRGAGGISYNEQFF
TRBV5-1	-	TRBJ2-1	-	TGCGCCAGCAGGGGCGGTGCGGCGGCCCCTTCAAATGAGCAGTTCTTC	CASRGGAAAPSNEQFF
TRBV19	-	TRBJ1-3	-	TGTGCCAGTAGTCCCCGAGCTGGAAACACCATATATTTT	CASSPRAGNTIYF
TRBV19	-	TRBJ1-5	few	TGTGCCAGTAGTATTAGAGACGGATATAGCAATCAGCCCCAGCATTTT	CASSIRDGYSNQPQHF
TRBV5-1	-	TRBJ2-3	-	TGCGCCAGCAGCTTGGGTGCTTTGGCTAGCACAGATACGCAGTATTTT	CASSLGALASTDTQYF
TRBV30	TRBD1	TRBJ2-3	-	TGTGCCTGGAGGGGGACAGGCACAGATACGCAGTATTTT	CAWRGTGTDTQYF
TRBV11-3	-	TRBJ1-1	-	TGTGCCAGCAGCCGGGGAACTGAAGCTTTCTTT	CASSRGTEAFF
TRBV6-1	TRBD1	TRBJ2-3	-	TGTGCCAGCACCCGACAGGGAATGAGCACAGATACGCAGTATTTT	CASTRQGMSTDTQYF
TRBV2	-	TRBJ1-1	-	TGTGCCAGCAGTGTTGGCCGATACACTGAAGCTTTCTTT	CASSVGRYTEAFF
TRBV7-2	TRBD1	TRBJ1-1	-	TGTGCCAGCAGCCCTCCTGTGGGGACAGCGAACACTGAAGCTTTCTTT	CASSPPVGTANTEAFF
TRBV4-3	TRBD2	TRBJ2-3	-	TGCGCCAGCGGACCTAGCGGGATAAGCACAGATACGCAGTATTTT	CASGPSGISTDTQYF
TRBV7-2	-	TRBJ2-3	-	TGTGCCAGCAGCTCACGCGGGGATACGCAGTATTTT	CASSSRGDTQYF
TRBV5-1	-	TRBJ2-3	-	TGCGCCAGCAGCAGTTCAGGGGACGGGGCCCACACAGATACGCAGTATTTT	CASSSSGDGAHTDTQYF
TRBV10-1	-	TRBJ2-1	few	TGCGCCAGCAGTGACTGGCGGGATAACAATGAGCAGTTCTTC	CASSDWRDNNEQFF
TRBV6-6	-	TRBJ1-1	once	TGTGCCAGCAGTCCACTCGGTGCCACCCGGAACACTGAAGCTTTCTTT	CASSPLGATRNTEAFF
TRBV5-1	-	TRBJ2-5	-	TGCGCCAGCAGCTTGTTTAGCGGCATAGGAGAGACCCAGTACTTC	CASSLFSGIGETQYF
TRBV18	-	TRBJ1-5	-	TGTGCCAGCTCGTTCGAGGGATACCAGCCCCAGCATTTT	CASSFEGYQPQHF
TRBV7-6	TRBD2	TRBJ2-3	-	TGTGCCAGCAGCTCTCGACTAGCGGGCCGTGTCACAGATACGCAGTATTTT	CASSSRLAGRVTDTQYF
TRBV11-2	-	TRBJ2-1	-	TGTGCCAGCAGACTAGGCCTGGGTAATGAGCAGTTCTTC	CASRLGLGNEQFF
TRBV6-1	TRBD1	TRBJ1-2	once	TGTGCCACGCGGGGACAGGGGTTCGGTGGCTACACCTTC	CATRGQGFGGYTF
TRBV6-7	TRBD1	TRBJ2-7	-	TGTGCCAGCAGTTACTCGGACAGGGGGCACAACGAGCAGTACTTC	CASSYSDRGHNEQYF
TRBV5-1	TRBD1	TRBJ2-7	-	TGCGCCAGCAGCGCGGCTCCGGACAGGGCATCCTACGAGCAGTACTTC	CASSAAPDRASYEQYF
TRBV28	TRBD1	TRBJ2-7	-	TGTGCCAGCCTTCCCGGGGGAGCCGGGACAGGGCGCTACGAGCAGTACTTC	CASLPGGAGTGRYEQYF
TRBV5-6	-	TRBJ1-2	-	TGTGCCAGCAGAGATCCCGGGGCTGGCTACACCTTC	CASRDPGAGYTF
TRBV5-1	-	TRBJ2-3	-	TGCGCCAGCAGCTATTGGGACCCTAGAGATACGCAGTATTTT	CASSYWDPRDTQYF
TRBV2	TRBD1	TRBJ2-3	-	TGTGCCAGCCTTTCGGTCGTTACAGGGGTCCGGGATACGCAGTATTTT	CASLSVVTGVRDTQYF
TRBV7-2	TRBD1	TRBJ1-4	-	TGTGCCAGCAGCCCTCGACAGGGGAGCAATGAAAAACTGTTTTTT	CASSPRQGSNEKLFF